The 3 T cell receptor beta chains below come from one sample, sequenced in a study of blood T cell repertoires in COVID-19. Profiling relied on immunoSEQ multiplex PCR, and the TCRdb table lists in-frame clones only, not all of them. The data contain around 270,000 clones, more than 85% of them singletons. The sequenced sample consisted of peripheral blood. The origin of the receptors is a man aged 35 to 55 with acute or convalescent COVID-19.

The J gene is TRBJ1-2, the V gene TRBV12-3 or TRBV12-4; D is undetermined. V lost 4 bases to trimming and J lost 4 bases, with 10 bases between them. The CDR3 loop spans 13 amino acids. The CDR3, as DNA: TGTGCCAGCAGTTCCCCCCAGTCCTATGGCTACACCTTC. It codes for CASSSPQSYGYTF.

The chain has TRBV11-2 and TRBJ2-2; 7 bases are a match to TRBD1. J lost 5 bases, V lost 2 bases, and 5 bases had no gene match. CDR3 length equals 15 residues. Germline loops: CDR1 SGHAT, CDR2 FQNNGV. The CDR3 nucleotides read TGTGCCAGCAGCTTACAACAGGGGCCGACCGGGGAGCTGTTTTTT. The encoded protein is CASSLQQGPTGELFF.

The gene calls are TRBV28 and TRBJ2-1; 7 bases are a match to TRBD2. The V gene's germline CDR1 is MDHEN and CDR2 SYDVKM. The CDR3 spans 16 residues. V trimming: 1 base; J trimming: 6 bases; junction bases outside the gene matches: 9. The CDR3 spells CASSLSSGDRRNEQFF. The CDR3 nucleotides read TGTGCCAGCAGTTTATCAAGCGGGGATCGCCGCAATGAGCAGTTCTTC.